The 26 T cell receptor beta chains in this list originate from one sample, sequenced in a study of T cell responses to AZD1222 COVID-19 vaccine (dated by TCRdb to about 2021). In the paper's terms, the time point label means: baseline before first vaccination. Libraries came from the immunoSEQ multiplex PCR assay. Here the immuneACCESS table is served through TCRdb, limited to in-frame sequences with V and J called. Missing clones are a known gap in these copies; in checked studies unresolved V genes cover under half, and the rest lacks a known reason. The sample profile shows roughly 130,000 clones; more than 90% of them were found once. Roughly 3.1% of the sample lies in the top ten. The sample in question was peripheral blood, obtained on day 0 of AZD1222 vaccination. Source of these receptors: an adult in good health.

J is TRBJ2-7 and V is TRBV6-2 or TRBV6-3; perhaps TRBD2 as D (6 bases). Germline V gene lookup returns CDR1 MNHEY and CDR2 SVGEGT. CDR3 length: 12 amino acids. V dropped 6 bases and J dropped 1 base, with 7 bases sitting between them. The DNA for the CDR3 is TGTGCCAGCAGCCGGGGGTCCTACGAGCAGTACTTC. It yields the protein CASSRGSYEQYF.

V gene TRBV25-1 combines with J gene TRBJ2-7, with TRBD2 matching 7 bases. Germline V gene lookup returns CDR1 MGHDK and CDR2 SYGVNS. V lost 5 bases, J lost 6 bases, and 4 bases stayed unmatched. The CDR3 runs 12 residues. CDR3 DNA: TGTGCCAGCAGTCTGAGCGGGATCGAGCAGTACTTC. It codes for CASSLSGIEQYF.

V and J are TRBV19 and TRBJ2-1; 7 nucleotides align to TRBD2. The CDR3 consists of 17 residues. CDR1 LNHDA and CDR2 SQIVND come from the germline V gene (reference sequence). V was clipped by 0 bases and J by 0 bases; unmatched bases: 5. The CDR3 is CASSIDGGRSSYNEQFF. The DNA for the CDR3 is TGTGCCAGTAGTATAGACGGCGGGAGAAGCTCCTACAATGAGCAGTTCTTC.

V and J are TRBV30 and TRBJ1-1; 9 bases are a match to TRBD1. In germline, CDR1 is GTSNPN, CDR2 SVGIG (reference sequence). Trimming took 2 bases from V and 4 from J; bases not matched to a gene: 5. CDR3 length: 14 amino acids. The CDR3, as DNA: TGTGCCTGGAGTTCTGACAGGGGGTTCACTGAAGCTTTCTTT. Its protein product is CAWSSDRGFTEAFF.

This chain joins TRBV4-3 and TRBJ1-2; possibly TRBD1 for D (6 bases). The CDR3 spans 15 residues. Germline V gene data show CDR1 as LGHNA and CDR2 as YSLEER. The ends were cut back, 0 bases at V and 4 bases at J, with 12 bases in the middle. In DNA form, the CDR3 reads TGCGCCAGCAGCCAAGATCGGGGGGGGCTCTATGGCTACACCTTC. Translated: CASSQDRGGLYGYTF.

The rearrangement links TRBV10-1 to TRBJ2-1, with D possibly matching TRBD2 (5 bases). The CDR3 covers 15 residues. V was cut by 9 bases and J by 2 bases, with 17 bases left in between. Per the germline V gene, CDR1 is WNHNN and CDR2 is SYGVQD (reference sequence). This CDR3 reads CARIRRGSTYNEQFF. The CDR3 bases are TGCGCCAGGATTCGCCGGGGATCGACCTACAATGAGCAGTTCTTC.

The chain links TRBV12-3 or TRBV12-4 to TRBJ2-5; TRBD1 agrees at 8 bases. The CDR3 is made up of 13 amino acids. J gave up 3 bases and V 6 bases, and 3 bases lay outside the gene matches. The CDR3 sequence: CASRLQGEETQYF. In nucleotides, the CDR3 is TGTGCCAGCAGGCTACAGGGGGAAGAGACCCAGTACTTC.

This chain connects TRBV25-1 to TRBJ2-7; no clear D. Germline CDR1 and CDR2: MGHDK and SYGVNS. The CDR3 runs to 14 residues. V shed 2 bases and J shed 2 bases, with 10 bases lying between them. The CDR3, as DNA: TGTGCCAGCAGTGAACACGATACCCCCTACGAGCAGTACTTC. Translation gives CASSEHDTPYEQYF.

V usage is TRBV11-2 and J usage is TRBJ1-2; D not resolved. Trimming took 2 bases from V and 8 from J, leaving 21 bases between them. CDR3 length: 16 amino acids. Germline CDR1 and CDR2: SGHAT and FQNNGV. The CDR3 DNA reads TGTGCCAGCAGCTTATCCCAGGATGGCGCTTTATTAGGCTACACCTTC. It codes for CASSLSQDGALLGYTF.

The chain has TRBV6-2 or TRBV6-3 and TRBJ2-5; D could derive from TRBD1 or TRBD2 (5 bases each). This CDR3 has 16 residues. V lost 4 bases, J lost 5 bases, and 20 bases lay in between. The germline gives CDR1 MNHEY, CDR2 SVGEGT. CDR3 protein: CASSSRDLVSFETQYF. The CDR3 DNA sequence: TGTGCCAGCAGTTCCCGGGACCTCGTTTCTTTCGAGACCCAGTACTTC.

This sequence joins TRBV5-6 and TRBJ1-1, with TRBD1 matching 7 bases. The CDR3 totals 14 residues. With 3 bases clipped from V and 5 bases from J, the junction kept 7 bases outside the gene matches. Germline values: CDR1 SGHDT, CDR2 YYEEEE. CDR3 DNA: TGTGCCAGCAGCTATGACAGGGTTGGGACTGAAGCTTTCTTT. Translation: CASSYDRVGTEAFF.

The chain links TRBV11-2 to TRBJ2-7; D might be TRBD2 (6 bases). The V and J ends lost 2 bases and 0 bases respectively, with 11 bases between them. From germline, CDR1 is SGHAT and CDR2 FQNNGV. The CDR3 covers 15 residues. Here the CDR3 reads CASSLTSLSSYEQYF. The CDR3 bases are TGTGCCAGCAGCTTAACTAGCCTGAGCTCCTACGAGCAGTACTTC.

The gene calls are TRBV7-9 and TRBJ1-1; 7 bases map to TRBD1. The trim removed 1 base at V and 4 bases at J, leaving 0 bases unmatched. CDR1 is SEHNR, CDR2 FQNEAQ, per germline (reference sequence). The CDR3 consists of 13 residues. The CDR3: CASSLDRGTEAFF. For the CDR3, the DNA is TGTGCCAGCAGCTTAGACAGGGGCACTGAAGCTTTCTTT. Filled out from reference TRBV7-9 and TRBJ1-1, the complete variable domain reads DTGVSQNPRHKITKRGQNVTFRCDPISEHNRLYWYRQTLGQGPEFLTYFQNEAQLEKSRLLSDRFSAERPKGSFSTLEIQRTEQGDSAMYLCASSLDRGTEAFFGQGTRLTVV.

V gene TRBV11-1 combines with J gene TRBJ2-4; 8 bases match TRBD1. J was trimmed by 4 bases and V by 5 bases; bases with no gene match: 7. This CDR3 has 15 residues. Germline V gene data show CDR1 as SGHAT and CDR2 as FQDESV (reference sequence). For the CDR3, the DNA is TGTGCCAGCAGCGTAGAAGGACAGGGAAAAAACATTCAGTACTTC. Encoded protein: CASSVEGQGKNIQYF.

The rearrangement joins TRBV2 to TRBJ1-5; no firm D call. V was clipped by 6 bases and J by 7 bases, with 25 bases between them. The CDR3 is 17 residues long. The germline gives CDR1 SNHLY, CDR2 FYNNEI. The CDR3 loop reads CASSDPGGGLQRQPQHF. The CDR3 bases are TGTGCCAGCAGCGATCCAGGAGGCGGGTTACAGAGACAGCCCCAGCATTTT.

The chain joins TRBV6-6 to TRBJ1-2; D remains unclear. Trimming pared 2 bases from V and 8 bases from J, leaving 3 bases between. Germline values: CDR1 MNHNY, CDR2 SVGAGI (reference sequence). The CDR3 consists of 10 residues. DNA for the CDR3: TGTGCCAGCAGTTACAAGGGCTACACCTTC. Residues: CASSYKGYTF.

A single count supports this clone. The chain is built from TRBV27 and TRBJ1-1; tentatively, D is TRBD1 (5 bases). Trimming shortened V by 6 bases and J by 4 bases, and 24 bases separated the two germline ends. Germline-derived CDR1 and CDR2 are MNHEY and SMNVEV (reference sequence). This CDR3 has 17 residues. This chain's CDR3 is CASSNYGNGQGGTEAFF. CDR3 nucleotides: TGTGCCAGCAGCAACTACGGCAACGGGCAGGGAGGCACTGAAGCTTTCTTT.

The chain couples TRBV18 to TRBJ2-3; 7 nucleotides align to TRBD2. Germline CDR1 KGHSH, CDR2 LQKENI. CDR3 length: 17 residues. The J segment lost 0 bases and the V segment lost 6 bases, leaving 12 bases of the junction unmatched. CDR3 protein: CASSRASGGSSTDTQYF. In DNA form, the CDR3 reads TGTGCCAGCTCCCGGGCTAGCGGAGGTTCTAGCACAGATACGCAGTATTTT.

As concerns this clone: In the same sample, other DNA sequences code for this CDR3. The chain carries TRBV6-5 and TRBJ1-6; possibly TRBD1 for D (5 bases). The CDR3 is made up of 14 amino acids. Trimming took 5 bases from V and 8 from J, leaving 13 bases between them. Germline assignment: CDR1 MNHEY and CDR2 SVGAGI. Here the CDR3 reads CASSPGDSHSPLHF. CDR3 DNA sequence: TGTGCCAGCAGTCCGGGGGATTCCCATTCACCCCTCCACTTT.

The rearrangement joins TRBV24-1 to TRBJ2-1; D might be TRBD1 (6 bases). Germline CDR1 is KGHDR and CDR2 is SFDVKD. The germline V and J ends were trimmed by 1 base and 0 bases, with 12 bases remaining between them. The CDR3 has 17 residues. CDR3 region: CATSDFKGVSSYNEQFF. The CDR3 region has the DNA TGTGCCACCAGTGATTTTAAGGGGGTAAGCTCCTACAATGAGCAGTTCTTC.

The chain combines TRBV3-1 (or the pseudogene TRBV3-2) with TRBJ2-7; 11 positions match TRBD2. The CDR3 contains 13 residues. Germline V gene sequence: CDR1 LGHDT, CDR2 YNNKEL (reference sequence). Unmatched junction bases numbered 3, after V lost 6 bases and J lost 5 bases. The CDR3 DNA reads TGTGCCAGCAGTACTAGCGGGAGTCACGAGCAGTACTTC. Translated, it gives CASSTSGSHEQYF.

This rearrangement joins TRBV19 to TRBJ1-1, with 7 bases that match TRBD1. The CDR3 loop spans 11 amino acids. Trimming took 1 base from V and 14 from J; bases not matched to a gene: 4. Germline V gene sequence: CDR1 LNHDA, CDR2 SQIVND (reference sequence). The CDR3 DNA reads as TGTGCCAGTAGTATAGGGGACAGCAGGTTCTTT. This gives the protein CASSIGDSRFF.

This chain uses TRBV1 with TRBJ2-3. TRBV1 is a documented pseudogene. The CDR3 extends over 16 amino acids. The CDR3 loop reads CTSSQSRRYRPDTQYF. CDR3 bases: TGCACCAGCAGCCAAAGCAGGCGGTATCGCCCAGATACGCAGTATTTT.

The V and J genes are TRBV7-9 and TRBJ1-2; 7 bases fit TRBD1. The CDR3 runs to 13 residues. The J segment lost 5 bases and the V segment lost 4 bases, leaving 4 bases of the junction unmatched. Germline V gene sequence: CDR1 SEHNR, CDR2 FQNEAQ (reference sequence). CDR3 nucleotides: TGTGCCAGCAGCTGGGACAGCGAATATGGCTACACCTTC. Protein product: CASSWDSEYGYTF. Complete variable domain (other parts from reference TRBV7-9 and TRBJ1-2): DTGVSQNPRHKITKRGQNVTFRCDPISEHNRLYWYRQTLGQGPEFLTYFQNEAQLEKSRLLSDRFSAERPKGSFSTLEIQRTEQGDSAMYLCASSWDSEYGYTFGSGTRLTVV.

This rearrangement joins TRBV4-3 to TRBJ2-2; D is undetermined. The CDR3 length is 13 residues. V lost 4 bases and J 3 bases, leaving 6 bases between the germline ends. The germline gives CDR1 LGHNA, CDR2 YSLEER. The DNA of the CDR3 is TGCGCCAGCAGCCCCCAATACACCGGGGAGCTGTTTTTT. It encodes CASSPQYTGELFF.

The chain couples TRBV7-9 to TRBJ1-1; a weak D match, TRBD1 (6 bases). This CDR3 spans 13 amino acids. The germline gives CDR1 SEHNR, CDR2 FQNEAQ (reference sequence). Trimming removed 7 bases from V and 7 bases from J, with 16 bases in between. This chain's CDR3 is CASTSITGFEAFF. CDR3 DNA sequence: TGTGCCAGCACCTCGATCACAGGGTTTGAAGCTTTCTTT.